A selection of T cell receptor beta chains follows, all from one sample in a study of blood T cells in healthy people across ages. TCRdb reprocessed the 5' RACE reads with MiXCR, giving one entry per CDR3 protein. The sample holds roughly 1.5 million distinct CDR3 sequences, approximately 39% seen once. The specimen was blood. The receptors stem from a young woman in good health. Each CDR3 is given with its conserved first and last residue. The order of the fields is CDR3 length, J gene, clone size, D gene, V gene, CDR3 protein, CDR3 DNA. A D gene is named only where the DNA matches it firmly. Size is omitted from some rows. Given values are once, few, many or a class for expanded clones.

>12|TRBJ2-5|few|-|TRBV2
CASSEASRGKYF
TGTGCCAGCAGTGAAGCCAGTCGGGGCAAGTACTTC
>16|TRBJ2-6|-|-|TRBV4-1
CASSLLQFSGANVLTF
TGCGCCAGCAGCCTCCTACAGTTCTCTGGGGCCAACGTCCTGACTTTC
>14|TRBJ2-3|-|-|TRBV7-9
CVGGREGGTDTQYF
TGTGTCGGCGGCAGGGAGGGGGGCACAGATACGCAGTATTTT
>15|TRBJ2-1|few|-|TRBV4-3
CASSQWRVGINEQFF
TGCGCCAGCAGCCAATGGAGGGTTGGGATCAATGAGCAGTTCTTC
>14|TRBJ1-1|-|-|TRBV25-1
CASSDSLGNTEAFF
TGTGCCAGCAGTGATAGCTTGGGGAACACTGAAGCTTTCTTT
>13|TRBJ2-3|few|-|TRBV9
CASSVVPIDTQYF
TGTGCCAGCAGCGTCGTGCCCATTGATACGCAGTATTTT
>16|TRBJ2-1|few|-|TRBV7-2
CASSSQGEVSYNEQFF
TGTGCCAGCAGCTCACAGGGAGAAGTTTCCTACAATGAGCAGTTCTTC
>14|TRBJ2-7|-|-|TRBV6-5
CASSKADISYEQYF
TGTGCCAGCAGTAAGGCTGATATCTCCTACGAGCAGTACTTC
>14|TRBJ2-1|-|-|TRBV25-1
CASSARTSRAEQFF
TGTGCCAGCAGTGCCCGGACTTCGAGGGCTGAGCAGTTCTTC
>14|TRBJ2-3|-|TRBD2|TRBV10-3
CAISSGSFSDTQYF
TGTGCCATCAGTAGCGGGAGTTTCTCAGATACGCAGTATTTT
>16|TRBJ2-4|-|TRBD2|TRBV12-5
CASGTLAGEDKNIQYF
TGTGCTAGTGGTACCCTAGCGGGAGAGGACAAAAACATTCAGTACTTC
>15|TRBJ1-4|few|TRBD1|TRBV7-2
CASSRRTGGDEKLFF
TGTGCCAGCAGCCGACGGACAGGGGGAGATGAAAAACTGTTTTTT
>14|TRBJ1-2|-|TRBD1|TRBV6-1
CASRGGRGDYGYTF
TGTGCCAGCAGAGGGGGCAGGGGGGACTATGGCTACACCTTC
>14|TRBJ2-7|-|-|TRBV27
CASSLGGWSYEQYF
TGTGCCAGCAGTTTGGGGGGTTGGTCCTACGAGCAGTACTTC
>13|TRBJ1-1|few|-|TRBV12-3/TRBV12-4
CASSFRQISGAFF
TGTGCCAGCAGTTTTAGACAGATTTCTGGAGCTTTCTTT
>12|TRBJ1-2|-|-|TRBV12-3/TRBV12-4
CASSFTGRGYAF
TGTGCCAGCAGTTTTACAGGGCGTGGCTACGCCTTC
>15|TRBJ2-7|-|TRBD2|TRBV6-6
CASSSTSGKTNEQYF
TGTGCCAGCAGTTCGACTAGCGGGAAGACCAACGAGCAGTACTTC
>13|TRBJ1-1|-|-|TRBV5-1
CASSLKMDTEAFF
TGCGCCAGCAGCCTCAAAATGGACACTGAAGCTTTCTTT
>12|TRBJ1-5|few|-|TRBV7-2
CASSSTFWPQHF
TGTGCCAGCAGCTCCACGTTTTGGCCCCAGCATTTT
>16|TRBJ1-1|-|-|TRBV11-2
CASSIRPYGVNTEAFF
TGTGCCAGCAGCATTAGACCATATGGGGTGAACACTGAAGCTTTCTTT
>15|TRBJ2-1|few|-|TRBV9
CASSESGGSYNEQFF
TGTGCCAGCAGCGAGAGCGGTGGATCCTACAATGAGCAGTTCTTC
>13|TRBJ1-5|-|-|TRBV24-1
CATSGQINQPQHF
TGTGCCACCAGTGGGCAGATCAATCAGCCCCAGCATTTT
>16|TRBJ2-1|few|TRBD2|TRBV7-9
CASSLVAGVIYNEQFF
TGTGCCAGCAGCTTAGTAGCGGGGGTGATCTACAATGAGCAGTTCTTC
>11|TRBJ2-5|few|-|TRBV12-3/TRBV12-4
CASSFGRTQYF
TGTGCCAGCAGTTTCGGGCGGACCCAGTACTTC
>17|TRBJ1-2|-|-|TRBV28
CASSQRFGRVGPYGYTF
TGTGCCAGCAGTCAACGTTTTGGACGGGTAGGCCCTTATGGCTACACCTTC